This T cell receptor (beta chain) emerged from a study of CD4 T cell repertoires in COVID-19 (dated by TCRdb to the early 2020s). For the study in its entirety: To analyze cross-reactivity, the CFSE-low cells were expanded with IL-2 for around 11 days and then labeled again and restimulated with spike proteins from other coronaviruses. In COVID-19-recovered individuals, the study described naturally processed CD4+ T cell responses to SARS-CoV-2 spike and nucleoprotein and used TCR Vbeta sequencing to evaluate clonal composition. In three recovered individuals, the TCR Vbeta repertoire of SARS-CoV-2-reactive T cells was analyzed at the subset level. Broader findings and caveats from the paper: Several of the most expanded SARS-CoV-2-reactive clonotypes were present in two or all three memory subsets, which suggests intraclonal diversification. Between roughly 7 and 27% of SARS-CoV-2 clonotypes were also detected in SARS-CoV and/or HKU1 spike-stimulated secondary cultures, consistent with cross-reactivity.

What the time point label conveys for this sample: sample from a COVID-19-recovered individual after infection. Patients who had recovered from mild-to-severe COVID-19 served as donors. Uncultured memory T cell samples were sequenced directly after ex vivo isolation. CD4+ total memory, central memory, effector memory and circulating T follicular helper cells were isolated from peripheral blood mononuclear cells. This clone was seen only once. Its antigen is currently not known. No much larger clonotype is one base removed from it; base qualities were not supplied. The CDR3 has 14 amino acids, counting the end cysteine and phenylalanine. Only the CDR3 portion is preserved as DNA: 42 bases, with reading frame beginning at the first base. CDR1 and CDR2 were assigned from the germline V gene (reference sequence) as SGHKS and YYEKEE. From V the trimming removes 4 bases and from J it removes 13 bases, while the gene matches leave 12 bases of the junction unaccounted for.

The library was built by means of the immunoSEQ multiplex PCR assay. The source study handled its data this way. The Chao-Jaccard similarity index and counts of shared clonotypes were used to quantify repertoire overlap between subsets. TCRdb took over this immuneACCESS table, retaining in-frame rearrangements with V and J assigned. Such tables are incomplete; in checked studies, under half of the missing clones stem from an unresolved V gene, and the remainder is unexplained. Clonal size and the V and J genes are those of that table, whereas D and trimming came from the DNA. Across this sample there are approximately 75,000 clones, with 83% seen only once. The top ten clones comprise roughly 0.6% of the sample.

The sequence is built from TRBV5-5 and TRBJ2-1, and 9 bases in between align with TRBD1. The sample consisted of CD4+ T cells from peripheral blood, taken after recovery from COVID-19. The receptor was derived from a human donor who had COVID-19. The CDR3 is CASSQGQGSPIQFF. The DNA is TGTGCCAGCAGCCAAGGACAGGGGAGCCCCATACAGTTCTTC.